Listed below are T cell receptor beta chains from one sample, sequenced in a study of response to subunit inactivated influenza vaccine. Using its own MiXCR run on the RT-PCR reads, TCRdb lists one record per CDR3 protein. The repertoire includes hundreds of thousands of distinct CDR3 sequences, approximately 17% of them detected once, and approximately 10% sits in the top ten. Source: PBMCs from blood, taken 5 days after vaccination. All receptors derive from a man aged 50 to 59 who received an inactivated influenza vaccine. Both conserved end residues are part of each CDR3. Fields, in order: clone size, D gene, J gene, V gene, CDR3 DNA, CDR3 protein. The D gene is left open where the match is weak. A row's size may be missing; if present it is once, few, many or a size class.

clone size: many
D gene: -
J gene: TRBJ1-1
V gene: TRBV7-6
CDR3 DNA: TGTGCCAGCAGCTTAGCAGGGGGTGAAACTGAAGCTTTCTTT
CDR3 protein: CASSLAGGETEAFF

clone size: few
D gene: TRBD2
J gene: TRBJ2-3
V gene: TRBV20-1
CDR3 DNA: TGCAGTGCGGGGCCGGGACTAGCGGGATATACGCAGTATTTT
CDR3 protein: CSAGPGLAGYTQYF

clone size: few
D gene: -
J gene: TRBJ2-1
V gene: TRBV10-3
CDR3 DNA: TGTGCCTCGGGACTTCTTGGCAATGAGCAGTTCTTC
CDR3 protein: CASGLLGNEQFF

clone size: few
D gene: TRBD2
J gene: TRBJ2-3
V gene: TRBV7-9
CDR3 DNA: TGTGCCAGCAGCTCGGGGACTACATATACGCAGTATTTT
CDR3 protein: CASSSGTTYTQYF

clone size: few
D gene: -
J gene: TRBJ2-5
V gene: TRBV24-1
CDR3 DNA: TGTGCCACCAGTGATTGGGAAGAGACCCAGTACTTC
CDR3 protein: CATSDWEETQYF

clone size: -
D gene: TRBD1
J gene: TRBJ2-2
V gene: TRBV29-1
CDR3 DNA: TGCAGCGGACAGGGTTCCGGGGAGCTGTTTTTT
CDR3 protein: CSGQGSGELFF

clone size: many
D gene: TRBD1
J gene: TRBJ2-7
V gene: TRBV9
CDR3 DNA: TGTGCCAGCAGCGTAGGGACAGGGAACGAGCAGTACTTC
CDR3 protein: CASSVGTGNEQYF

clone size: -
D gene: -
J gene: TRBJ2-1
V gene: TRBV4-3
CDR3 DNA: TGCGCCAGCAGCCAAGATCAGGCACAGAGCTCCTACAATGAGCAGTTCTTC
CDR3 protein: CASSQDQAQSSYNEQFF

clone size: -
D gene: TRBD2
J gene: TRBJ2-2
V gene: TRBV7-9
CDR3 DNA: TGTGCCAGCAGCCGCCCGGGAGGCACCGAGGAGCTGTTTTTT
CDR3 protein: CASSRPGGTEELFF

clone size: few
D gene: -
J gene: TRBJ2-2
V gene: TRBV5-1
CDR3 DNA: TGCGCCAGCAGCTTGGGACAGCGACCTACCGGGGAGCTGTTTTTT
CDR3 protein: CASSLGQRPTGELFF

clone size: -
D gene: TRBD2
J gene: TRBJ2-5
V gene: TRBV20-1
CDR3 DNA: TGCAGTGCTAGAGATCCTCTAGCGGGGCCGGGTTCTGACGAGACCCAGTACTTC
CDR3 protein: CSARDPLAGPGSDETQYF

clone size: few
D gene: -
J gene: TRBJ1-2
V gene: TRBV20-1
CDR3 DNA: TGCAGTGCTAGTTTGTCCACCTTC
CDR3 protein: CSASLSTF

clone size: few
D gene: -
J gene: TRBJ2-7
V gene: TRBV7-9
CDR3 DNA: TGTGCCAGCAGCCCCGATTACAGGCAGCAGTACTTC
CDR3 protein: CASSPDYRQQYF

clone size: -
D gene: TRBD2
J gene: TRBJ2-1
V gene: TRBV5-6
CDR3 DNA: TGTGCCAGCAGCTGGAGAGCTAGCGGCAGAAGCTCCTACAATGAGCAGTTCTTC
CDR3 protein: CASSWRASGRSSYNEQFF

clone size: -
D gene: -
J gene: TRBJ2-3
V gene: TRBV5-6
CDR3 DNA: TGTGCCAGCAGCTTGGTCGCGGTTTCCACAGATACGCAGTATTTT
CDR3 protein: CASSLVAVSTDTQYF

clone size: -
D gene: -
J gene: TRBJ2-2
V gene: TRBV20-1
CDR3 DNA: TGCAGTGCTCTCCGGACAGGGAGGGGCGGGGAGCTGTTTTTT
CDR3 protein: CSALRTGRGGELFF

clone size: once
D gene: TRBD2
J gene: TRBJ2-1
V gene: TRBV2
CDR3 DNA: TGTGCCAGCAGGGGGCTTAGCGGGAGGGCTTACAATGAGCAGTTCTTC
CDR3 protein: CASRGLSGRAYNEQFF